Here is one T cell receptor beta chain with its context. The data were taken from a study of blood T cell repertoires in COVID-19. Turning to the study itself: Sources were T cells, B-cell-depleted T cells, or PBMCs; the material itself was cDNA or gDNA.

Looked up from germline, CDR1 is LGHDT and CDR2 is YNNKEL (reference sequence). The CDR3 contains 14 residues. The V end lost 0 bases, the J end lost 4 bases, and 9 bases lay between the germline ends. The repertoire was sequenced with immunoSEQ multiplex PCR; TCRdb's copy has only in-frame clones and lacks some. Of some 43,000 clones listed, more than 80% were seen once; the top ten hold about 14%. This sequence joins TRBV3-1 (or the pseudogene TRBV3-2) and TRBJ1-1; D may be TRBD1 (6 bases). The sequencing input was peripheral blood. The receptor's source is a man aged 50 or older with active or convalescent COVID-19. The CDR3 region is CASSQDRDITEAFF. The CDR3 DNA is TGTGCCAGCAGCCAAGATAGGGACATCACTGAAGCTTTCTTT.